The 27 T cell receptor beta chains listed next were all sequenced from one sample in a study of cytomegalovirus exposure and HLA in healthy donors. The PCR had 60 Vbeta and 13 Jbeta primers. Profiling relied on immunoSEQ multiplex PCR, and the TCRdb table lists in-frame clones only, not all of them. The sample records 30,000 to 40,000 clones, approximately 47% being singletons. Sequenced input: PBMCs. The source of these receptors is a woman aged 50 to 60 in good health and CMV-seronegative.

The CDR3 bases are TGTGCCAGCAGCCCCCACAGGGAGGGGAGCACAGATACGCAGTATTTT. Its protein product is CASSPHREGSTDTQYF. This chain uses TRBV14 with TRBJ2-3; D might be TRBD2 (7 bases). Trimming pared 4 bases from V and 0 bases from J, leaving 14 bases between. The CDR3 runs to 16 residues. Germline assignment: CDR1 SGHDN and CDR2 FVKESK. Complete variable domain (other parts from reference TRBV14 and TRBJ2-3): EAGVTQFPSHSVIEKGQTVTLRCDPISGHDNLYWYRRVMGKEIKFLLHFVKESKQDESGMPNNRFLAERTGGTYSTLKVQPAELEDSGVYFCASSPHREGSTDTQYFGPGTRLTVL.

This clone showed up just a few times. The gene calls are TRBV7-2 and TRBJ1-2; no definite D call. The CDR3 totals 14 residues. Germline CDR1 and CDR2: SGHTA and FQGNSA. The V and J ends lost 1 base and 8 bases respectively, with 14 bases between them. CDR3 coding DNA: TGTGCCAGCAGCTTAGAGGCGGTGCCTTGGGGCTACACCTTC. It encodes CASSLEAVPWGYTF. Full variable domain (outside the CDR3, taken from reference TRBV7-2 and TRBJ1-2): GAGVSQSPSNKVTEKGKDVELRCDPISGHTALYWYRQSLGQGLEFLIYFQGNSAPDKSGLPSDRFSAERTGGSVSTLTIQRTQQEDSAVYLCASSLEAVPWGYTFGSGTRLTVV.

The rearrangement uses TRBV5-1 and TRBJ1-3, with 7 bases matching TRBD1. V was pared by 4 bases and J by 4 bases, with 5 bases of the junction left unmatched. The CDR3 covers 14 residues. The V gene's germline CDR1 is SGHRS and CDR2 YFSETQ. The CDR3 region has the DNA TGCGCCAGCAGCCCGCAGGGGGGAGGAAACACCATATATTTT. It encodes CASSPQGGGNTIYF.

This clone was seen more than once but under ten times. The chain carries TRBV14 and TRBJ2-7; 7 nucleotides match TRBD1. CDR1 and CDR2 (germline): SGHDN, FVKESK. Trimming removed 3 bases from V and 5 bases from J; junction bases left unmatched: 4. The CDR3 has 13 amino acids. The CDR3 DNA sequence: TGTGCCAGCAGCCACGGACAGGCTAACGAGCAGTACTTC. Protein sequence: CASSHGQANEQYF. Looking up the rest from reference TRBV14 and TRBJ2-7 gives the full variable domain: EAGVTQFPSHSVIEKGQTVTLRCDPISGHDNLYWYRRVMGKEIKFLLHFVKESKQDESGMPNNRFLAERTGGTYSTLKVQPAELEDSGVYFCASSHGQANEQYFGPGTRLTVT.

This clone was found once. The V and J genes are TRBV28 and TRBJ2-7, with D maybe TRBD2 (6 bases). Germline-derived CDR1 and CDR2 are MDHEN and SYDVKM. Trimming took off 4 bases at V and 0 bases at J, with 16 bases between the two ends. This CDR3 has 16 amino acids. The chain's CDR3 is CASSSPPQRASYEQYF. Here the CDR3 DNA reads TGTGCCAGCAGTTCCCCCCCCCAGCGGGCCTCCTACGAGCAGTACTTC. Drawing the rest from reference TRBV28 and TRBJ2-7, the complete variable domain is DVKVTQSSRYLVKRTGEKVFLECVQDMDHENMFWYRQDPGLGLRLIYFSYDVKMKEKGDIPEGYSVSREKKERFSLILESASTNQTSMYLCASSSPPQRASYEQYFGPGTRLTVT.

This clone was detected only a few times. The chain has TRBV5-1 and TRBJ2-7, with TRBD1 matching over 8 bases. The CDR3 covers 15 residues. Germline values: CDR1 SGHRS, CDR2 YFSETQ. The trim removed 3 bases at V and 1 base at J, leaving 6 bases unmatched. Written as DNA, the CDR3 is TGCGCCAGCAGCTCCCAGGGGACAGGATCCTACGAGCAGTACTTC. Translated, it gives CASSSQGTGSYEQYF.

This chain uses TRBV5-5 with TRBJ1-2; D is unclear. This CDR3 has 12 amino acids. The V gene's germline CDR1 is SGHKS and CDR2 YYEKEE (reference sequence). Trimming shortened V by 4 bases and J by 4 bases, and 8 bases separated the two germline ends. The CDR3 is CASSPQSYGYTF. In DNA, the CDR3 is TGTGCCAGCAGCCCACAGAGCTATGGCTACACCTTC.

J is TRBJ2-4 and V is TRBV5-8; D not resolved. The CDR3 loop spans 15 amino acids. CDR1 is SGHTS and CDR2 is YDEGEE in the germline V gene. V was pared by 2 bases and J by 0 bases, with 9 bases between. As DNA, the CDR3 is TGTGCCAGCAGCTTAACCCAGATAGCCAAAAACATTCAGTACTTC. Amino acids: CASSLTQIAKNIQYF.

This clone has a handful of counts. Other DNA sequences in the sample encode the same CDR3. In DNA, the CDR3 is TGCGCCAGCAGCTTGGGAGGGCAAGAGACCCAGTACTTC. This translates into CASSLGGQETQYF. This sequence joins TRBV5-1 and TRBJ2-5; D possibly corresponds to TRBD2 (5 bases). The germline gives CDR1 SGHRS, CDR2 YFSETQ. The V and J ends lost 0 bases and 2 bases respectively, with 5 bases between them. This CDR3 has 13 amino acids.

The V and J genes are TRBV7-6 and TRBJ2-3; TRBD2 agrees at 8 bases. Germline V gene data show CDR1 as SGHVS and CDR2 as FNYEAQ. The CDR3 loop spans 14 amino acids. Trimming at V came to 5 bases and at J to 11 bases, leaving 12 bases not matched to a gene. The CDR3 DNA follows: TGTGCCAGCAGCCTAGGACCCGGCGGGGGGATGCAGTATTTT. Translation gives CASSLGPGGGMQYF.

In this sample, this clone turned up a few times. V and J are TRBV5-1 and TRBJ2-1; 13 bases align to TRBD2. Germline V gives CDR1 SGHRS, CDR2 YFSETQ. The CDR3 length is 16 residues. Unmatched junction bases numbered 5, after V lost 1 base and J lost 7 bases. CDR3 loop: CASSLTGTSGNNEQFF. In DNA, the CDR3 is TGCGCCAGCAGCTTGACCGGGACTAGCGGGAATAATGAGCAGTTCTTC.

The chain joins TRBV5-4 to TRBJ1-2, with 8 bases matching TRBD1. Trimming at V came to 4 bases and at J to 5 bases, leaving 16 bases not matched to a gene. Germline loops: CDR1 SGHNT, CDR2 YYREEE (reference sequence). The CDR3 is 17 residues long. The CDR3: CASSEDRASGNYYGYTF. Written as DNA, the CDR3 is TGTGCCAGCAGCGAGGACAGGGCGAGCGGGAACTATTATGGCTACACCTTC.

The gene calls are TRBV7-8 and TRBJ2-7, with D unresolved. Germline loops: CDR1 SGHVS, CDR2 FQNEAQ. This CDR3 spans 15 amino acids. The ends were cut back, 0 bases at V and 2 bases at J, with 11 bases in the middle. The CDR3 region has the DNA TGTGCCAGCAGCTTAGCGGTTAGCCCCACCTACGAGCAGTACTTC. This gives the protein CASSLAVSPTYEQYF.

This rearrangement joins TRBV2 to TRBJ2-1; D might be TRBD2 (7 bases). The CDR3 runs 11 residues. The V gene's germline CDR1 is SNHLY and CDR2 FYNNEI. Between the trimmed V and J ends, which lost 6 bases and 8 bases, there was a span of 8 bases. The CDR3 loop reads CASRGGDEQFF. Written as DNA, the CDR3 is TGTGCCAGCAGAGGGGGGGATGAGCAGTTCTTC.

CDR3 amino acids: CASSPRQVFNYGYTF. The CDR3 DNA is TGTGCCAGCTCACCCCGACAGGTTTTCAACTATGGCTACACCTTC. This chain uses TRBV18 with TRBJ1-2; perhaps TRBD1 as D (6 bases). The germline V and J ends were trimmed by 3 bases and 2 bases, with 13 bases remaining between them. The CDR3 is 15 amino acids. Per the germline V gene, CDR1 is KGHSH and CDR2 is LQKENI.

Only a few counts were recorded for this clone. This chain joins TRBV15 and TRBJ2-1, with 12 nucleotides matching TRBD2. After removal of 1 base from V and 8 bases from J, the junction contained 9 bases not matched to a gene. Germline V gene sequence: CDR1 LNHNV, CDR2 YYDKDF (reference sequence). The CDR3 has 17 amino acids. This CDR3 reads CATSRVRLAGGPDEQFF. As DNA, the CDR3 is TGTGCCACCAGCAGAGTGAGGCTAGCGGGAGGGCCCGATGAGCAGTTCTTC.

The chain combines TRBV6-4 with TRBJ2-7, with TRBD1 matching 10 bases. The CDR3 has 14 amino acids. Trimming at V came to 7 bases and at J to 3 bases, leaving 6 bases not matched to a gene. Germline values: CDR1 MRHNA, CDR2 SNTAGT. CDR3 loop: CASTRDRGGYEQYF. CDR3 nucleotide sequence: TGTGCCAGCACCCGGGACAGGGGAGGCTACGAGCAGTACTTC.

This clone has more than one count but fewer than ten. The chain joins TRBV27 to TRBJ2-1; 8 positions match TRBD2. Trimming removed 7 bases from V and 6 bases from J; junction bases left unmatched: 11. This CDR3 is 15 amino acids long. Germline CDR1 reads MNHEY; CDR2 reads SMNVEV (reference sequence). CDR3 DNA: TGTGCCAGCACCGTCGGAGCGGGAGTTTCCAATGAGCAGTTCTTC. Its translation is CASTVGAGVSNEQFF.

This clone was seen a handful of times. The chain joins TRBV6-5 to TRBJ2-2; 8 nucleotides line up with TRBD2. Germline V gene data show CDR1 as MNHEY and CDR2 as SVGAGI. The CDR3 loop spans 16 amino acids. The ends lost 2 bases at V and 4 bases at J; junction bases unmatched: 6. The CDR3 DNA reads as TGTGCCAGCAGTTACGAAAGCGGGAGTCTCACCGGGGAGCTGTTTTTT. This encodes CASSYESGSLTGELFF.

V is TRBV27 and J is TRBJ2-1; TRBD2 matches at 9 bases. Germline CDR1 is MNHEY and CDR2 is SMNVEV (reference sequence). J was trimmed by 8 bases and V by 2 bases; bases with no gene match: 10. CDR3 length: 16 amino acids. CDR3 sequence: CASSLGREGGGHEQFF. The CDR3 nucleotides are TGTGCCAGCAGTTTAGGGCGGGAGGGAGGGGGCCATGAGCAGTTCTTC.

This clone has only a few counts. This sequence joins TRBV2 and TRBJ2-3; TRBD2 agrees at 11 bases. V shed 4 bases, J shed 5 bases, and the junction held 5 bases outside the gene matches. The CDR3 is 15 residues long. CDR1 is SNHLY, CDR2 FYNNEI, per germline. The CDR3: CASSVVGTSGDTQYF. Written as DNA, the CDR3 is TGTGCCAGCAGTGTAGTTGGGACTAGCGGAGATACGCAGTATTTT.

The rearrangement links TRBV18 to TRBJ1-5; no firm D call. The CDR3 covers 13 residues. The germline CDR1 and CDR2 sequences are KGHSH and LQKENI. Trimming took off 2 bases at V and 5 bases at J, with 7 bases between the two ends. CDR3 in DNA: TGTGCCAGCTCACCAGGGCTTTATCAGCCCCAGCATTTT. Amino acid sequence: CASSPGLYQPQHF. The full variable domain, its missing parts supplied by reference TRBV18 and TRBJ1-5, is NAGVMQNPRHLVRRRGQEARLRCSPMKGHSHVYWYRQLPEEGLKFMVYLQKENIIDESGMPKERFSAEFPKEGPSILRIQQVVRGDSAAYFCASSPGLYQPQHFGDGTRLSIL.

The V gene is TRBV19, the J gene TRBJ1-5; D remains unclear. The CDR3 contains 12 residues. The ends were cut back, 9 bases at V and 2 bases at J, with 8 bases in the middle. Germline CDR1 is LNHDA and CDR2 is SQIVND (reference sequence). The DNA of the CDR3 is TGTGCCAGCGGGGAGGGCAATCAGCCCCAGCATTTT. As protein: CASGEGNQPQHF.

The CDR3 loop reads CASSQDSTDTQYF. DNA for the CDR3: TGTGCCAGCAGTCAGGATAGCACAGATACGCAGTATTTT. The genes are TRBV6-6 and TRBJ2-3; the D is unclear. Germline V gives CDR1 MNHNY, CDR2 SVGAGI (reference sequence). The CDR3 spans 13 residues. V dropped 5 bases and J dropped 0 bases, with 6 bases sitting between them.

The chain is built from TRBV5-1 and TRBJ2-1; 11 bases agree with TRBD1. The CDR3 covers 16 residues. The V segment lost 0 bases and the J segment 9 bases; nucleotides outside the gene matches: 8. Germline CDR1 SGHRS, CDR2 YFSETQ. As DNA, the CDR3 is TGCGCCAGCAGCTTGGCCGTGGGACAGGGGGTTGGTGAGCAGTTCTTC. Translation gives CASSLAVGQGVGEQFF.

The chain combines TRBV9 with TRBJ1-5, with D hard to call. The V gene lost 3 bases and the J gene lost 0 bases, with 13 bases spanning the gap. The CDR3 runs to 16 residues. The germline V gene has CDR1 SGDLS and CDR2 YYNGEE. CDR3 DNA: TGTGCCAGCAGCGACGCCCAACTCTATAGCAATCAGCCCCAGCATTTT. Protein product: CASSDAQLYSNQPQHF.

This chain uses TRBV7-2 with TRBJ2-1; 10 nucleotides agree with TRBD2. After removal of 8 bases from V and 7 bases from J, the junction contained 11 bases not matched to a gene. Looked up from germline, CDR1 is SGHTA and CDR2 is FQGNSA. The CDR3 length is 15 residues. CDR3 in amino acids: CASGPPGLALNEQFF. In DNA form, the CDR3 reads TGTGCCAGCGGTCCGCCGGGACTAGCGCTAAATGAGCAGTTCTTC.